The present TCR beta chain was sequenced within a study of T cells in Graves' hyperthyroidism and ophthalmopathy. This clonotype was counted only a few times. The CDR3 regions of TCR beta were amplified from RNA transcripts. The TCR CDR3 first-round RT-PCR relied on the HTBI primer set. TCRdb itself ran the multiplex PCR reads through MiXCR, one entry per CDR3 protein. The sample has about 380,000 distinct CDR3 sequences; less than 15% are singletons. Trimming removed 3 bases at V and 3 bases at J, with 5 bases between. Germline CDR1 reads MRHNA; CDR2 reads SNTAGT. The CDR3 is made up of 13 amino acids.

Sequences were obtained from blood. This sequence was found in a man aged 30-40 years with Graves' hyperthyroidism that later progressed to Graves' ophthalmopathy. The chain uses TRBV6-4 and TRBJ2-2; D uncertain. The CDR3 protein is CASSEIDTGELFF. Written as DNA, the CDR3 is TGTGCCAGCAGTGAAATCGACACCGGGGAGCTGTTTTTT.